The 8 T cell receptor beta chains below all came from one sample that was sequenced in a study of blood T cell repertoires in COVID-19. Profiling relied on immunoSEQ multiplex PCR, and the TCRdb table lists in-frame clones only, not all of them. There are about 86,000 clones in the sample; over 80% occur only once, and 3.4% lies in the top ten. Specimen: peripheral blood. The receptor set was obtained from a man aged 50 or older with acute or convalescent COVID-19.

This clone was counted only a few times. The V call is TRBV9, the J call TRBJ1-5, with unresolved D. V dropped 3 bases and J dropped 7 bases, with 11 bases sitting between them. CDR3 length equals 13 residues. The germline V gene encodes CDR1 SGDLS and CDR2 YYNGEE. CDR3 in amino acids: CASSGQDTQPQHF. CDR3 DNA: TGTGCCAGCAGCGGGCAGGATACGCAGCCCCAGCATTTT.

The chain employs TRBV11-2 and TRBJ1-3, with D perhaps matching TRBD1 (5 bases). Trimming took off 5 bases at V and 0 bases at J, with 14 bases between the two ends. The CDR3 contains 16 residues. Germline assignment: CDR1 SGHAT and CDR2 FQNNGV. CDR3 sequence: CASSLRDSYSGNTIYF. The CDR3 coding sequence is TGTGCCAGCAGCCTCCGGGACTCCTACTCTGGAAACACCATATATTTT.

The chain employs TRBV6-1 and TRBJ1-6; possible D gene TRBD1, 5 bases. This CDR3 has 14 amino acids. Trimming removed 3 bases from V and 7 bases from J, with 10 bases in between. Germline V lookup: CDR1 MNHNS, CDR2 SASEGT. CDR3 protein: CASSDWGLNSPLHF. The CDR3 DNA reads TGTGCCAGCAGTGATTGGGGACTGAATTCACCCCTCCACTTT.

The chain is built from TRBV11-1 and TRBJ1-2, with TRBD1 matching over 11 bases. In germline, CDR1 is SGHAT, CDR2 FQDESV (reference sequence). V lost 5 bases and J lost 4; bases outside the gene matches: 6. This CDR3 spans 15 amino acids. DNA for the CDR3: TGTGCCAGCAGCCCCCGGACAGGGGGCGGCTATGGCTACACCTTC. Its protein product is CASSPRTGGGYGYTF.

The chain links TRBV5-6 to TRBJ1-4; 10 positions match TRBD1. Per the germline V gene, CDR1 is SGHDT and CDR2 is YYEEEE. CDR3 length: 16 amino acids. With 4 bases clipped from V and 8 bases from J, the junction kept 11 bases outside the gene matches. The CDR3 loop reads CASSADRGNLGEKLFF. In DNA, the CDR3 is TGTGCCAGCAGCGCGGACAGGGGGAATCTGGGGGAAAAACTGTTTTTT.

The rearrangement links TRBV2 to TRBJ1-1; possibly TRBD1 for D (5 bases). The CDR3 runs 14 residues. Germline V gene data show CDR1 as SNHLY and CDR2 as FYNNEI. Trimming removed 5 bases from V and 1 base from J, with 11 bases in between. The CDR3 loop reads CASSQRGWNTEAFF. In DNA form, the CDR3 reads TGTGCCAGCAGTCAGCGGGGGTGGAACACTGAAGCTTTCTTT.

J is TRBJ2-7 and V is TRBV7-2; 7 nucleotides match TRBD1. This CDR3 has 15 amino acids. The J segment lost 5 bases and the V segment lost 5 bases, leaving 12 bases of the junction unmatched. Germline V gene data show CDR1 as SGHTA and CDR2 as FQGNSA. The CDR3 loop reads CASSDTDRVKNEQYF. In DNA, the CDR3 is TGTGCCAGCAGCGACACCGACAGGGTTAAGAACGAGCAGTACTTC.

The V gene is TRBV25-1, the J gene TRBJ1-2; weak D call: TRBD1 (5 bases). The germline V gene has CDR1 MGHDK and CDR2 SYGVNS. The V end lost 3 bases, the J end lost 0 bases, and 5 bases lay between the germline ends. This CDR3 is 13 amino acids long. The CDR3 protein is CASSETANYGYTF. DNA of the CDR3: TGTGCCAGCAGTGAGACAGCTAACTATGGCTACACCTTC.